The 27 T cell receptor beta chains reported below all come from one sample, sequenced in a study of T cells after yellow fever vaccination. TCRdb itself ran the 5' RACE reads through MiXCR, one entry per CDR3 protein. Counted here are about 350,000 distinct CDR3 sequences, around 12% occurring once; the ten biggest clones make up 2.5% to 4%. The input for sequencing was CD4+ T cells sorted from PBMCs, taken 15 days after the yellow fever booster vaccination. Receptors originate from a man younger than 35 who received the YFV17D yellow fever vaccine.

The V gene is TRBV12-3 or TRBV12-4, the J gene TRBJ2-3; D unresolved. Deletions cut 0 bases from V and 2 bases from J, with 15 bases between. The CDR3 covers 17 residues. CDR3 nucleotides: TGTGCCAGCAGTTTAGCGCGGTTAGGCCCCGACACAGATACGCAGTATTTT. This translates into CASSLARLGPDTDTQYF.

This clonotype has more than one count but fewer than ten. The genes are TRBV5-1 and TRBJ2-7; tentatively, D is TRBD1 or TRBD2 (5 bases each). CDR1 is SGHRS, CDR2 YFSETQ, per germline. The CDR3 is 15 residues long. V was pared by 0 bases and J by 5 bases, with 15 bases between. The CDR3 reads CASSLVGTLGDEQYV. CDR3 bases: TGCGCCAGCAGCTTGGTAGGGACGCTGGGGGACGAGCAGTACGTC.

This clonotype was observed a handful of times. The V call is TRBV11-1, the J call TRBJ2-3; 7 nucleotides match TRBD1. CDR3 length: 16 residues. With 2 bases clipped from V and 4 bases from J, the junction kept 9 bases outside the gene matches. Germline loops: CDR1 SGHAT, CDR2 FQDESV (reference sequence). CDR3 bases: TGTGCCAGCAGCTTATCGGGACAGCCCATCTCAGATACGCAGTATTTT. The encoded protein is CASSLSGQPISDTQYF. The full variable domain, its missing parts supplied by reference TRBV11-1 and TRBJ2-3, is EAEVAQSPRYKITEKSQAVAFWCDPISGHATLYWYRQILGQGPELLVQFQDESVVDDSQLPKDRFSAERLKGVDSTLKIQPAELGDSAMYLCASSLSGQPISDTQYFGPGTRLTVL.

This clonotype appeared a few times. This chain uses TRBV28 with TRBJ1-6; maybe TRBD1 (6 bases). CDR3 length: 14 residues. Germline lookup yields CDR1 MDHEN and CDR2 SYDVKM. V lost 5 bases and J 9 bases, leaving 14 bases between the germline ends. DNA for the CDR3: TGTGCCAGCAGTAACAGGGTTAGGGCTTCACCCCTCCACTTT. It translates to CASSNRVRASPLHF.

This sequence joins TRBV20-1 and TRBJ1-4, with a tentative D call TRBD1 (6 bases). Trimming took 6 bases from V and 8 from J, leaving 16 bases between them. There are 13 residues in the CDR3. Looked up from germline, CDR1 is DFQATT and CDR2 is SNEGSKA (reference sequence). CDR3 sequence: CSAKGDWGEKLFF. In DNA form, the CDR3 reads TGCAGTGCGAAGGGGGATTGGGGCGAAAAACTGTTTTTT.

This chain joins TRBV30 and TRBJ1-3; D uncertain. V was trimmed by 0 bases and J by 1 base, leaving 13 bases between them. Germline CDR1 GTSNPN, CDR2 SVGIG (reference sequence). There are 16 residues in the CDR3. CDR3 residues: CAWSVLPRRSGNTIYF. CDR3 DNA: TGTGCCTGGAGTGTACTCCCACGCAGATCTGGAAACACCATATATTTT.

This clonotype was seen ten or more times. The gene calls are TRBV7-3 and TRBJ2-1, with 11 bases fitting TRBD2. From germline, CDR1 is SGHTA and CDR2 FQGTGA. This CDR3 contains 15 residues. V dropped 4 bases and J dropped 9; count of bases not matched to a gene: 8. In DNA form, the CDR3 reads TGTGCCAGCAGCTCTTTAGCGGGGGGGCCCGCTGAGCAGTTCTTC. Its translation is CASSSLAGGPAEQFF.

The rearrangement joins TRBV4-3 to TRBJ2-3, with D uncertain. Germline lookup yields CDR1 LGHNA and CDR2 YSLEER. This CDR3 is 14 amino acids long. V was clipped by 1 base and J by 5 bases, with 10 bases between them. The CDR3 region has the DNA TGCGCCAGCAGCCAAGGTCCGCTTGGAGATACGCAGTATTTT. Its protein is CASSQGPLGDTQYF.

The sample holds a few counts of this clonotype. The chain couples TRBV12-5 to TRBJ2-7; no clear D. The ends were cut back, 4 bases at V and 0 bases at J, with 7 bases in the middle. The CDR3 totals 13 residues. Germline V lookup: CDR1 LGHNT, CDR2 FRNRAP. CDR3 in amino acids: CASGSSPSYEQYF. The CDR3 DNA is TGTGCTAGTGGTTCTTCCCCCTCCTACGAGCAGTACTTC.

The genes are TRBV7-2 and TRBJ2-4; TRBD2 matches 7 bases. V lost 1 base and J lost 8; bases outside the gene matches: 2. This CDR3 is 13 amino acids long. Looked up from germline, CDR1 is SGHTA and CDR2 is FQGNSA. The CDR3 reads CASSLELAHIQYF. The CDR3 DNA is TGTGCCAGCAGCTTAGAACTAGCGCACATTCAGTACTTC.

This clonotype was picked up many times. The chain recombines TRBV12-3 or TRBV12-4 with TRBJ2-3; tentative D call: TRBD1 (5 bases). The CDR3 runs to 11 residues. V was cut by 7 bases and J by 6 bases, with 8 bases left in between. CDR3 in DNA: TGTGCCAGCACCCAGGGCGATACGCAGTATTTT. This sequence encodes CASTQGDTQYF.

This clonotype was detected a few times. The V call is TRBV7-2, the J call TRBJ2-3; 11 nucleotides match TRBD2. CDR1 is SGHTA and CDR2 is FQGNSA in the germline V gene. The ends lost 6 bases at V and 3 bases at J; junction bases unmatched: 2. The CDR3 extends over 14 amino acids. This chain's CDR3 is CASRSSGGTDTQYF. As DNA, the CDR3 is TGTGCCAGCAGGTCTAGCGGGGGGACAGATACGCAGTATTTT.

This clonotype was detected many times. V is TRBV18 and J is TRBJ1-3; 11 bases agree with TRBD1. J gave up 2 bases and V 0 bases, and 0 bases lay outside the gene matches. The CDR3 is made up of 16 amino acids. Germline V gives CDR1 KGHSH, CDR2 LQKENI. As DNA, the CDR3 is TGTGCCAGCTCACCACCGGGACAGGGGGCTGGAAACACCATATATTTT. It is translated as CASSPPGQGAGNTIYF.

Many counts were recorded for this clonotype. The gene calls are TRBV5-4 and TRBJ2-2; no clear D. The CDR3 runs 12 residues. Germline V gives CDR1 SGHNT, CDR2 YYREEE (reference sequence). V was clipped by 4 bases and J by 6 bases, with 7 bases between them. CDR3 in DNA: TGTGCCAGCAGCGTACCAGCCGGGGAGCTGTTTTTT. Protein sequence: CASSVPAGELFF.

This chain joins TRBV4-2 and TRBJ2-5; 15 nucleotides align to TRBD2. In germline, CDR1 is LGHNA, CDR2 YNFKEQ. V shed 6 bases, J shed 1 base, and the junction held 6 bases outside the gene matches. This CDR3 has 17 amino acids. Here the CDR3 reads CASSVGLAGGIQETQYF. The CDR3 DNA is TGTGCCAGCAGTGTTGGACTAGCGGGGGGGATCCAAGAGACCCAGTACTTC.

CDR3 in amino acids: CASRGTQGANTEAFF. CDR3 DNA: TGTGCCAGCAGGGGGACACAGGGCGCGAACACTGAAGCTTTCTTT. The chain has TRBV6-2 or TRBV6-3 and TRBJ1-1; D is perhaps TRBD1 (6 bases). V shed 6 bases and J shed 1 base, with 15 bases lying between them. Germline CDR1 is MNHEY and CDR2 is SVGEGT. This CDR3 contains 15 residues.

This sequence joins TRBV20-1 and TRBJ2-3; D is possibly TRBD2 (6 bases). The CDR3 has 13 residues. Germline-derived CDR1 and CDR2 are DFQATT and SNEGSKA (reference sequence). Deletions cut 7 bases from V and 0 bases from J, with 11 bases between. The CDR3 nucleotides read TGCAGTGGAGGGACTTCTAGCACAGATACGCAGTATTTT. Amino acid sequence: CSGGTSSTDTQYF.

The V call is TRBV3-1, the J call TRBJ1-1, with D possibly being TRBD1 (6 bases). V was trimmed by 3 bases and J by 4 bases, leaving 9 bases between them. This CDR3 has 13 amino acids. CDR1 is LGHDT and CDR2 is YNNKEL in the germline V gene (reference sequence). CDR3 nucleotides: TGTGCCAGCAGCCATCAGGGGACCACTGAAGCTTTCTTT. Encoded protein: CASSHQGTTEAFF.

The table lists this clonotype with a few counts. The chain is built from TRBV20-1 and TRBJ1-2; no clear D gene. This CDR3 region has 12 residues. The V gene's germline CDR1 is DFQATT and CDR2 SNEGSKA (reference sequence). V lost 6 bases to trimming and J lost 2 bases, with 10 bases between them. CDR3 coding DNA: TGCAGTGCCCCGTCCGAGAACTATGGCTACACCTTC. Its translation is CSAPSENYGYTF.

The V and J genes are TRBV19 and TRBJ1-5, with a possible D match to TRBD1 (5 bases). This CDR3 has 15 residues. Germline CDR1 is LNHDA and CDR2 is SQIVND (reference sequence). V lost 10 bases, J lost 2 bases, and 18 bases lay in between. The CDR3 sequence: CATGVGVFGNQPQHF. The CDR3 nucleotides read TGTGCCACCGGAGTAGGGGTGTTCGGCAATCAGCCCCAGCATTTT.

In its sample, this clonotype was seen a few times. The rearrangement links TRBV6-5 to TRBJ1-1; D gene unclear. Germline values: CDR1 MNHEY, CDR2 SVGAGI. The CDR3 has 15 amino acids. Trimming shortened V by 0 bases and J by 4 bases, and 12 bases separated the two germline ends. The chain's CDR3 is CASSYSNRAGTEAFF. CDR3 DNA sequence: TGTGCCAGCAGTTACTCTAATCGGGCAGGCACTGAAGCTTTCTTT.

This clonotype was detected ten times or more. The rearrangement uses TRBV10-3 and TRBJ2-1, with 12 positions matching TRBD2. Germline values: CDR1 ENHRY, CDR2 SYGVKD. This CDR3 has 16 amino acids. The ends lost 5 bases at V and 3 bases at J; junction bases unmatched: 5. The CDR3 spells CAISPQLAGGYNEQFF. DNA of the CDR3: TGTGCCATCAGTCCCCAACTAGCGGGGGGCTACAATGAGCAGTTCTTC.

This clonotype was counted a few times. The CDR3 spells CASSTRGNYGYTF. DNA of the CDR3: TGTGCCAGCAGTACCAGGGGAAACTATGGCTACACCTTC. This sequence joins TRBV12-3 or TRBV12-4 and TRBJ1-2, with D perhaps TRBD1 (6 bases). The V end lost 5 bases, the J end lost 2 bases, and 9 bases lay between the germline ends. The CDR3 spans 13 residues.

The chain combines TRBV3-1 with TRBJ2-5; the match to TRBD2 covers 7 bases. Germline V gene lookup returns CDR1 LGHDT and CDR2 YNNKEL (reference sequence). Trimming cost V 3 bases and J 1 base; bases outside gene matches: 2. CDR3 length equals 14 residues. The CDR3 loop reads CASSHGGTQETQYF. In nucleotides, the CDR3 is TGTGCCAGCAGCCACGGGGGGACCCAAGAGACCCAGTACTTC.

This clonotype was observed a handful of times. J is TRBJ2-3 and V is TRBV11-2, with 7 positions matching TRBD1. Germline assignment: CDR1 SGHAT and CDR2 FQNNGV. The CDR3 loop spans 14 amino acids. Trimming cost V 6 bases and J 8 bases; bases outside gene matches: 11. The CDR3 sequence is CASSMNRGLATQYF. DNA for the CDR3: TGTGCCAGCAGTATGAACAGGGGATTGGCTACGCAGTATTTT. Looking up the rest from reference TRBV11-2 and TRBJ2-3 gives the full variable domain: EAGVAQSPRYKIIEKRQSVAFWCNPISGHATLYWYQQILGQGPKLLIQFQNNGVVDDSQLPKDRFSAERLKGVDSTLKIQPAKLEDSAVYLCASSMNRGLATQYFGPGTRLTVL.

The chain couples TRBV28 to TRBJ1-1; 7 nucleotides line up with TRBD1. The CDR3 spans 13 residues. Germline loops: CDR1 MDHEN, CDR2 SYDVKM. DNA of the CDR3: TGTGCTATCAGCAGGGGGGGAATTTTAGACGCTTTCTTT. Translated, it gives CAISRGGILDAFF. The whole variable domain, remainder taken from reference TRBV28 and TRBJ1-1, is DVKVTQSSRYLVKRTGEKVFLECVQDMDHENMFWYRQDPGLGLRLIYFSYDVKMKEKGDIPEGYSVSREKKERFSLILESASTNQTSMYLCAISRGGILDAFFGQGTRLTVV.

This clonotype was seen ten or more times. The gene calls are TRBV3-1 and TRBJ2-7; D assignment may be TRBD1 or TRBD2 (6 bases each). Germline V gives CDR1 LGHDT, CDR2 YNNKEL (reference sequence). This CDR3 is 11 amino acids long. V was pared by 8 bases and J by 6 bases, with 11 bases between. CDR3 nucleotide sequence: TGTGCCAGCTCACAGGGAGGCGAGCAGTACTTC. This codes for CASSQGGEQYF.